This record covers a single TCR beta chain. The data are from a study of control samples from healthy donors and cancer patients. Sequencing used immunoSEQ multiplex PCR; TCRdb keeps in-frame clones, though not all of them. The sample contains about 220,000 clones, around 94% of which appear only once. Trimming took 2 bases from V and 3 from J, leaving 10 bases between them. Germline CDR1 MNHEY, CDR2 SVGAGI. This CDR3 is 15 amino acids long. The clonotype was recovered from a man aged 50-60 years in good health. This chain uses TRBV6-5 with TRBJ2-2, with TRBD1 as a possible D gene (5 bases). The sequencing input was blood. The CDR3 spells CASSYIGVDTGELFF. CDR3 nucleotide sequence: TGTGCCAGCAGTTACATAGGGGTGGACACCGGGGAGCTGTTTTTT.